The 19 T cell receptor beta chains presented below share a single source sample, sequenced in a study of blood T cell repertoires in COVID-19. Measured with immunoSEQ multiplex PCR; TCRdb has only the in-frame clones, and not every one. The sample has around 290,000 clones; around 87% are singletons. The specimen sequenced was peripheral blood. Receptors were obtained from a woman aged 45 to 65 who had recovered from COVID-19.

This sequence joins TRBV12-3 or TRBV12-4 and TRBJ2-1, with no clear D. Trimming shortened V by 4 bases and J by 7 bases, and 11 bases separated the two germline ends. This CDR3 is built from 13 residues. The CDR3 sequence is CASSSIAQNEQFF. DNA of the CDR3: TGTGCCAGCAGTTCCATAGCCCAGAATGAGCAGTTCTTC.

This clone was recorded only once. The rearrangement uses TRBV6-4 and TRBJ2-3; 9 nucleotides agree with TRBD1. Germline lookup yields CDR1 MRHNA and CDR2 SNTAGT. With 4 bases clipped from V and 3 bases from J, the junction kept 5 bases outside the gene matches. The CDR3 runs 15 residues. This CDR3 is CASSATGGGTDTQYF. Here the CDR3 DNA reads TGTGCCAGCAGTGCAACAGGGGGCGGTACAGATACGCAGTATTTT.

The rearrangement links TRBV7-8 to TRBJ2-7, with D possibly being TRBD1 (5 bases). The germline gives CDR1 SGHVS, CDR2 FQNEAQ. This CDR3 has 14 residues. V shed 4 bases and J shed 2 bases, with 12 bases lying between them. CDR3 region: CASSYRQGTYEQYF. As DNA, the CDR3 is TGTGCCAGCAGCTACCGCCAGGGTACCTACGAGCAGTACTTC.

V is TRBV5-6 and J is TRBJ1-1, with 10 nucleotides matching TRBD1. The CDR3 is made up of 16 amino acids. V dropped 4 bases and J dropped 2; count of bases not matched to a gene: 8. Germline loops: CDR1 SGHDT, CDR2 YYEEEE. CDR3 in amino acids: CASSPRDRGYNTEAFF. CDR3 nucleotides: TGTGCCAGCAGCCCCCGGGACAGGGGTTATAACACTGAAGCTTTCTTT.

This chain links TRBV5-1 with TRBJ1-3; D is undetermined. Trimming took 0 bases from V and 4 from J, leaving 14 bases between them. This CDR3 has 16 amino acids. CDR1 is SGHRS, CDR2 YFSETQ, per germline. CDR3 loop: CASSLAGVLRGNTIYF. Here the CDR3 DNA reads TGCGCCAGCAGCTTGGCCGGTGTATTAAGAGGAAACACCATATATTTT.

J is TRBJ2-1 and V is TRBV6-5; a possible D gene is TRBD2 (6 bases). Germline V gives CDR1 MNHEY, CDR2 SVGAGI. V lost 6 bases to trimming and J lost 7 bases, with 7 bases between them. There are 11 residues in the CDR3. CDR3 nucleotide sequence: TGTGCCAGCAGAGGAGGGAATGAGCAGTTCTTC. Protein: CASRGGNEQFF.

The rearrangement uses TRBV4-3 and TRBJ1-5, with unresolved D. The V end lost 0 bases, the J end lost 6 bases, and 9 bases lay between the germline ends. In germline, CDR1 is LGHNA, CDR2 YSLEER. The CDR3 consists of 14 residues. The CDR3 region has the DNA TGCGCCAGCAGCCAAGACAGATCAGGTCAGCCCCAGCATTTT. Encoded protein: CASSQDRSGQPQHF.

This clone occurred a few times. The genes are TRBV7-6 and TRBJ1-2; D is possibly TRBD1 (6 bases). The CDR3 covers 15 residues. CDR1 and CDR2 (germline): SGHVS, FNYEAQ. V lost 2 bases to trimming and J lost 4 bases, with 14 bases between them. The CDR3: CASSLNIGRGYGYTF. Here the CDR3 DNA reads TGTGCCAGCAGCTTAAACATCGGCAGGGGCTATGGCTACACCTTC.

The V gene is TRBV10-3, the J gene TRBJ2-3; D is possibly TRBD2 (7 bases). The CDR3 is made up of 14 amino acids. The V end was cut by 8 bases, the J end by 4 bases, with 16 bases between. Germline V gene lookup returns CDR1 ENHRY and CDR2 SYGVKD. CDR3 DNA sequence: TGTGCCATCGGAGGTCGGGGGGCTCCAGATACGCAGTATTTT. Encoded protein: CAIGGRGAPDTQYF.

J is TRBJ1-1 and V is TRBV12-3 or TRBV12-4; D gene uncertain. The CDR3 extends over 13 amino acids. Trimming cost V 2 bases and J 0 bases, with 4 bases left between them. CDR3 region: CASSLRLNTEAFF. The CDR3 bases are TGTGCCAGCAGTTTACGTCTGAACACTGAAGCTTTCTTT.

The chain couples TRBV5-1 to TRBJ1-1; D is unclear. CDR3 length: 13 amino acids. Trimming stripped 4 bases from V and 4 bases from J, with 11 bases between. The germline V gene encodes CDR1 SGHRS and CDR2 YFSETQ. CDR3 sequence (DNA): TGCGCCAGCAGCAAAGACCCGGGCACTGAAGCTTTCTTT. This translates into CASSKDPGTEAFF.

This clone was found a few times. The chain uses TRBV7-3 and TRBJ1-1, with 10 bases fitting TRBD1. V trimming: 4 bases; J trimming: 4 bases; junction bases outside the gene matches: 3. This CDR3 is 14 amino acids long. Germline V gives CDR1 SGHTA, CDR2 FQGTGA. This chain's CDR3 is CASSSGTGATEAFF. CDR3 nucleotides: TGTGCCAGCAGCTCCGGGACAGGGGCCACTGAAGCTTTCTTT.

The chain couples TRBV6-6 to TRBJ2-7; D remains unclear. The CDR3 length is 16 residues. Germline CDR1 is MNHNY and CDR2 is SVGAGI (reference sequence). V was trimmed by 0 bases and J by 5 bases, leaving 17 bases between them. The CDR3 region has the DNA TGTGCCAGCAGTTACTCCCCGGCAGAGGTTTCAAACGAGCAGTACTTC. Protein: CASSYSPAEVSNEQYF.

V is TRBV6-1 and J is TRBJ2-7; 8 nucleotides align to TRBD1. With V trimmed by 8 bases and J by 7 bases, 13 bases remained unmatched. The CDR3 loop spans 14 amino acids. The V gene's germline CDR1 is MNHNS and CDR2 SASEGT. The CDR3 here is CASLASVQGGEQYF. DNA for the CDR3: TGTGCCAGCCTAGCGTCCGTACAGGGGGGAGAGCAGTACTTC.

The chain employs TRBV28 and TRBJ2-2, with D perhaps matching TRBD2 (6 bases). V lost 6 bases to trimming and J lost 6 bases, with 8 bases between them. Germline assignment: CDR1 MDHEN and CDR2 SYDVKM. This CDR3 is 12 amino acids long. The CDR3 coding sequence is TGTGCCAGCAGGAGCGGGTCCGGGGAGCTGTTTTTT. Its translation is CASRSGSGELFF.

In nucleotides, the CDR3 is TGTGCCAGCAGTTCCGCGGATCAGCCCCAGCATTTT. Residues: CASSSADQPQHF. V is TRBV28 and J is TRBJ1-5; unclear D gene. The V end lost 4 bases, the J end lost 5 bases, and 6 bases lay between the germline ends. The CDR3 contains 12 residues. The germline V gene has CDR1 MDHEN and CDR2 SYDVKM.

The chain recombines TRBV5-1 with TRBJ1-2; no firm D call. Trimming pared 0 bases from V and 5 bases from J, leaving 11 bases between. The CDR3 length is 14 residues. The germline CDR1 and CDR2 sequences are SGHRS and YFSETQ. The CDR3 region is CASSLEAVSYGYTF. CDR3 coding DNA: TGCGCCAGCAGCTTGGAAGCGGTCTCTTATGGCTACACCTTC.

This clone was recorded once. An end of the junction differs from the germline gene, which may be a read error. V gene TRBV7-7 combines with J gene TRBJ2-2; weak D call: TRBD1 (6 bases). Germline CDR1 is SSHAT and CDR2 is FNYEAQ (reference sequence). The CDR3 has 16 residues. This CDR3 is CASSLNRVDYTGELFF. CDR3 nucleotide sequence: TGTGCTAGCAGCTTAAACAGGGTCGATTACACCGGGGAGCTGTTTTTT.

The rearrangement joins TRBV5-6 to TRBJ2-5; D perhaps matches TRBD2 (6 bases). This CDR3 contains 12 residues. Germline V gene data show CDR1 as SGHDT and CDR2 as YYEEEE. Trimming removed 6 bases at V and 4 bases at J, with 10 bases between. Here the CDR3 reads CASTVGGETQYF. The CDR3 DNA reads TGTGCCAGCACCGTGGGGGGAGAGACCCAGTACTTC.